This T cell receptor (beta chain) was sequenced during a study of regulatory T cells. Primers: 52 TRBV forward and 13 TRBJ reverse. Here immunoSEQ multiplex PCR was the method, and the copy in TCRdb shows in-frame clones only, minus some. The table records 3,000 to 5,000 clones, approximately 92% of them present only once. Autoimmunity was present in every CD3G-deficient patient, worse in two. CD4+ T cells were divided by sorting: CD25-high CD127-low Tregs, CD25-low CD127-high conventional cells. Regarding the study as a whole: CD3G-deficient patients' regulatory T cells showed reduced Shannon diversity versus autologous conventional CD4+ and control regulatory cells. Patient repertoires had restricted TRB V-J pairs and skewed V and J usage, most in Tregs. Restriction of the Treg repertoire varied, most prominent in the two most severe patients.

As for this clone: As yet, its antigen is unknown.

The TCR was taken from a child aged 2 to 9 with CD3G deficiency. The sample taken for sequencing was CD4+ Tregs sorted from blood.

In nucleotides, the CDR3 is TGTGCCATCAGTGATGGAAACACAGATACGCAGTATTTT. Translating gives CAISDGNTDTQYF. The chain has TRBV10-3 and TRBJ2-3; D unresolved. CDR1 is ENHRY, CDR2 SYGVKD, per germline. The CDR3 contains 13 residues. Trimming left V 3 bases short and J 2 bases short, with 6 bases between.